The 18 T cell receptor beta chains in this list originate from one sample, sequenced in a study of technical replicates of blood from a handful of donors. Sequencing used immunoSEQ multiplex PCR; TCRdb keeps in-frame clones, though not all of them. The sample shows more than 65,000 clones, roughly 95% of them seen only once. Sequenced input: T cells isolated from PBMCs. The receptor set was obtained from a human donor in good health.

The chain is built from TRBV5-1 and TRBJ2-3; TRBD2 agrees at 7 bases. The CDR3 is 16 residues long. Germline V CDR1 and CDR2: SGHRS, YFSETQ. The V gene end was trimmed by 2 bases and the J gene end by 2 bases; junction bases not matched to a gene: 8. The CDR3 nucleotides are TGCGCCAGCAGCTTACTGGGCGGGGGTAACACAGATACGCAGTATTTT. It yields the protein CASSLLGGGNTDTQYF.

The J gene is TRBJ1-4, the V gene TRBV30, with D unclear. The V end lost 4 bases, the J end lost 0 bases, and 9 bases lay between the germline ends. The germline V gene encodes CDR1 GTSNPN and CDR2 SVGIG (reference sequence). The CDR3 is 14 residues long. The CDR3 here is CAWTHGATNEKLFF. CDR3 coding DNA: TGTGCCTGGACCCACGGTGCAACTAATGAAAAACTGTTTTTT.

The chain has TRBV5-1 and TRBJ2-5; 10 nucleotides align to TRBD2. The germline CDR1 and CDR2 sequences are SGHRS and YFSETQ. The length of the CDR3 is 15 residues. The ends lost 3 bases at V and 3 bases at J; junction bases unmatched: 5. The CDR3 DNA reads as TGCGCCAGCAGCTGGGGCCTAGCGGGGGAAGAGACCCAGTACTTC. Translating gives CASSWGLAGEETQYF.

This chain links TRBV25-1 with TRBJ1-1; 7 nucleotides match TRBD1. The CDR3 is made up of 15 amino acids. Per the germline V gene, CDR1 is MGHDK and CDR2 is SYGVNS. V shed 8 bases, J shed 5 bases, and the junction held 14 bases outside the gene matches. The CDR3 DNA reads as TGTGCCAGCGGACCCCAGGGACAGTCAACAACTGAAGCTTTCTTT. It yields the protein CASGPQGQSTTEAFF.

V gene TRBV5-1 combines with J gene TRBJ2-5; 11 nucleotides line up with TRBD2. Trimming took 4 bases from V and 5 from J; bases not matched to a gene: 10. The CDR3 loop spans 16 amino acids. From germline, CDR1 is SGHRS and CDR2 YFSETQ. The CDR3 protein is CASSPELAGARETQYF. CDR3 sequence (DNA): TGCGCCAGCAGCCCGGAACTAGCGGGAGCTAGGGAGACCCAGTACTTC.

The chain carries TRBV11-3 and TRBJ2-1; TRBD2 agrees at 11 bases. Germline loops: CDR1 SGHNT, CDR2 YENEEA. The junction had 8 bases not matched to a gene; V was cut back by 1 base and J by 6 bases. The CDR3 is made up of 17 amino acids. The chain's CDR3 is CASSLGTSGLNPNEQFF. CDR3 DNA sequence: TGTGCCAGCAGCTTAGGGACTAGCGGGTTAAACCCCAATGAGCAGTTCTTC.

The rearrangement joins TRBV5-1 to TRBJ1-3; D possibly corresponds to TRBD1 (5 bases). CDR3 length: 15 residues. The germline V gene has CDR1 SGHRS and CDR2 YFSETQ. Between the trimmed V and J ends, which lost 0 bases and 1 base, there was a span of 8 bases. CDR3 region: CASSLDPGSGNTIYF. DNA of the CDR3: TGCGCCAGCAGCTTGGATCCAGGGTCTGGAAACACCATATATTTT.

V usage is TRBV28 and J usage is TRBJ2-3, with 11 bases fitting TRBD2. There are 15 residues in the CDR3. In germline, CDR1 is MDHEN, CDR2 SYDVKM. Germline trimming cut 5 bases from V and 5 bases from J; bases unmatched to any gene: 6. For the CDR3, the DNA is TGTGCCAGCAGTAATCCTAGCGGGAGGATAGATACGCAGTATTTT. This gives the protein CASSNPSGRIDTQYF.

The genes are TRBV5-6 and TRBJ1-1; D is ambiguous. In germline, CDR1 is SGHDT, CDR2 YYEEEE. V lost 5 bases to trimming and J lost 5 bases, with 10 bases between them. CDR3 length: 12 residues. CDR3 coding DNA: TGTGCCAGCAGAGATGGAGGAACTGAAGCTTTCTTT. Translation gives CASRDGGTEAFF.

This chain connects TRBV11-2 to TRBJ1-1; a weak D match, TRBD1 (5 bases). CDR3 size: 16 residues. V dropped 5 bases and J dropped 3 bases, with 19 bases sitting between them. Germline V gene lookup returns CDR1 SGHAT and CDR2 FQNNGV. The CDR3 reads CASSPRDWREYTEAFF. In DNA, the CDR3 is TGTGCCAGCAGCCCCCGGGACTGGCGGGAGTACACTGAAGCTTTCTTT.

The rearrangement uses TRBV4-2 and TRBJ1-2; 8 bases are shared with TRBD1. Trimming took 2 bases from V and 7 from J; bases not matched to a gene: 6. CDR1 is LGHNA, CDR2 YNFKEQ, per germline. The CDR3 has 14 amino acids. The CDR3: CASSQPGQAIGYTF. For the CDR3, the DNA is TGTGCCAGCAGCCAACCGGGACAGGCTATTGGCTACACCTTC.

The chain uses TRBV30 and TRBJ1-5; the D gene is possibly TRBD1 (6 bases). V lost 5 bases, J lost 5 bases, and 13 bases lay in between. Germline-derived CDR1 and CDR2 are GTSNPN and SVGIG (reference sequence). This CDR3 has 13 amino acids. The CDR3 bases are TGTGCCTGGGGGTCTCAGGGGCATCAGCCCCAGCATTTT. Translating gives CAWGSQGHQPQHF.

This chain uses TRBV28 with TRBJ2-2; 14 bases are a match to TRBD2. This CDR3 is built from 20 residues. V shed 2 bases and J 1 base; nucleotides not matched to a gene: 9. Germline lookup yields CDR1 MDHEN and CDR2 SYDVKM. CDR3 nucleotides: TGTGCCAGCAGTTTAGCCCTAGGGACTAGCGGGAGCTTGAACACCGGGGAGCTGTTTTTT. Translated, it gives CASSLALGTSGSLNTGELFF.

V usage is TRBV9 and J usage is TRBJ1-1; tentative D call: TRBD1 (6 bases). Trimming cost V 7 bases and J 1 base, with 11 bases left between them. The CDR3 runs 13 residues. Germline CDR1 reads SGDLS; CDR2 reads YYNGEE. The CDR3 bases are TGTGCCAGCCGCGGGGGCGGGAACACTGAAGCTTTCTTT. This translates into CASRGGGNTEAFF.

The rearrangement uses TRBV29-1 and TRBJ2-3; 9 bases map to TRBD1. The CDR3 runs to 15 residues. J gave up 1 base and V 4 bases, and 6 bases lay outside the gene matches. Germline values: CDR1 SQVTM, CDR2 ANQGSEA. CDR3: CSVAAGDRGTDTQYF. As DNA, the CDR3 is TGCAGCGTTGCGGCCGGGGACAGGGGCACAGATACGCAGTATTTT.

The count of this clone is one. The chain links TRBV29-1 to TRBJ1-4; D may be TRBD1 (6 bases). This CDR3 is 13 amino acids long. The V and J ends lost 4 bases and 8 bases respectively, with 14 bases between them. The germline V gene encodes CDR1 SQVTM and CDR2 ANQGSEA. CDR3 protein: CSVGGPQGEKLFF. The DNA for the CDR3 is TGCAGCGTTGGGGGGCCCCAGGGGGAAAAACTGTTTTTT.

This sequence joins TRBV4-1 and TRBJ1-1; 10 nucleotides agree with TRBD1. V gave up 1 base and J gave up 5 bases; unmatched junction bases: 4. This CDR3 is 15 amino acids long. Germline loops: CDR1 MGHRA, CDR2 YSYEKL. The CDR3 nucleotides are TGCGCCAGCAGCCAAGGACAGGGGGCGAAAACTGAAGCTTTCTTT. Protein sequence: CASSQGQGAKTEAFF.

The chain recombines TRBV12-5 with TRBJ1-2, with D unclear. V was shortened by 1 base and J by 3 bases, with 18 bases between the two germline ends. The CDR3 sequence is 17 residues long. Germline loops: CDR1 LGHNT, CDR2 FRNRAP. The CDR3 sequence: CASGLGWQDKFYYGYTF. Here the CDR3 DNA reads TGTGCTAGTGGTTTGGGGTGGCAGGATAAATTTTACTATGGCTACACCTTC.